This passage covers 23 T cell receptor beta chains from one sample sequenced in a study of blood T cell repertoires in COVID-19. The method was immunoSEQ multiplex PCR; TCRdb's version includes in-frame clones alone and lacks a portion of them. In the table there are a few hundred thousand clones, 86% of which are singletons. The sequencing sample was made of peripheral blood. The receptor source for this set is a woman aged 50 to 65 with acute or convalescent COVID-19.

This chain links TRBV11-3 with TRBJ2-1; possibly TRBD2 for D (5 bases). The CDR3 extends over 14 amino acids. The V gene lost 5 bases and the J gene lost 0 bases, with 8 bases spanning the gap. Germline CDR1 and CDR2: SGHNT and YENEEA. CDR3 sequence: CASSPRDSYNEQFF. As DNA, the CDR3 is TGTGCCAGCAGCCCCCGGGACTCCTACAATGAGCAGTTCTTC.

This chain connects TRBV10-3 to TRBJ2-1; perhaps TRBD2 as D (6 bases). This CDR3 has 16 amino acids. Germline lookup yields CDR1 ENHRY and CDR2 SYGVKD. Deletions cut 3 bases from V and 0 bases from J, with 12 bases between. Written as DNA, the CDR3 is TGTGCCATCAGTGATCCGGGACTCCACTCCTACAATGAGCAGTTCTTC. Translated, it gives CAISDPGLHSYNEQFF.

The chain joins TRBV7-6 to TRBJ2-2; 8 bases are a match to TRBD2. This CDR3 is built from 17 residues. Looked up from germline, CDR1 is SGHVS and CDR2 is FNYEAQ. The V gene end was trimmed by 0 bases and the J gene end by 7 bases; junction bases not matched to a gene: 10. The DNA for the CDR3 is TGTGCCAGCAGCTTAGCGGCGGCGGGAGGAGGTTACGGGGAGCTGTTTTTT. This translates into CASSLAAAGGGYGELFF.

The count of this clone is one. The chain employs TRBV5-5 and TRBJ1-4, with a weak D call TRBD1 (6 bases). V was trimmed by 4 bases and J by 3 bases, leaving 13 bases between them. Germline CDR1 SGHKS, CDR2 YYEKEE (reference sequence). CDR3 length equals 15 residues. CDR3 sequence reads: CASSRQGRANEKLFF. For the CDR3, the DNA is TGTGCCAGCAGCAGGCAGGGGCGGGCTAATGAAAAACTGTTTTTT. Based on the CDR3 plus reference TRBV5-5 and TRBJ1-4, the full variable domain is DAGVTQSPTHLIKTRGQQVTLRCSPISGHKSVSWYQQVLGQGPQFIFQYYEKEERGRGNFPDRFSARQFPNYSSELNVNALLLGDSALYLCASSRQGRANEKLFFGSGTQLSVL.

V is TRBV18 and J is TRBJ2-5; D is uncertain. V was shortened by 3 bases and J by 2 bases, with 7 bases between the two germline ends. Germline loops: CDR1 KGHSH, CDR2 LQKENI. The CDR3 totals 13 residues. The CDR3 spells CASSPGPQETQYF. In DNA form, the CDR3 reads TGTGCCAGCTCACCTGGGCCGCAAGAGACCCAGTACTTC. The complete variable domain, with remaining parts taken from reference TRBV18 and TRBJ2-5, reads NAGVMQNPRHLVRRRGQEARLRCSPMKGHSHVYWYRQLPEEGLKFMVYLQKENIIDESGMPKERFSAEFPKEGPSILRIQQVVRGDSAAYFCASSPGPQETQYFGPGTRLLVL.

This chain connects TRBV24-1 to TRBJ2-1; the D gene is possibly TRBD1 (5 bases). Trimming pared 3 bases from V and 0 bases from J, leaving 14 bases between. The CDR3 covers 17 residues. In germline, CDR1 is KGHDR, CDR2 SFDVKD. As DNA, the CDR3 is TGTGCCACCAGTGATACGGCCGCAGGGCACTCCTACAATGAGCAGTTCTTC. Amino acids: CATSDTAAGHSYNEQFF.

This chain connects TRBV2 to TRBJ1-6; a weak D match, TRBD1 (6 bases). The CDR3 extends over 13 amino acids. V lost 5 bases and J 7 bases, leaving 9 bases between the germline ends. Germline V gene data show CDR1 as SNHLY and CDR2 as FYNNEI. The DNA of the CDR3 is TGTGCCAGCAGTCTGGACAGAAATTCACCCCTCCACTTT. This gives the protein CASSLDRNSPLHF.

This clone was counted only a few times. The V call is TRBV27, the J call TRBJ1-6; TRBD1 matches 9 bases. CDR1 is MNHEY and CDR2 is SMNVEV in the germline V gene (reference sequence). This CDR3 comprises 13 residues. V was pared by 6 bases and J by 10 bases, with 4 bases of the junction left unmatched. CDR3 coding DNA: TGTGCCAGCAGGAGGACAGGGGACTCACCCCTCCACTTT. This encodes CASRRTGDSPLHF.

This clone appeared a single time. V gene TRBV2 combines with J gene TRBJ2-1; TRBD1 might be the D (5 bases). The V and J ends lost 7 bases and 5 bases respectively, with 12 bases between them. The CDR3 has 13 residues. Germline loops: CDR1 SNHLY, CDR2 FYNNEI. The CDR3 here is CASTKGLNNEQFF. The CDR3 bases are TGTGCCAGCACCAAGGGGTTAAACAATGAGCAGTTCTTC.

This sequence joins TRBV27 and TRBJ2-5, with D uncertain. Germline V CDR1 and CDR2: MNHEY, SMNVEV (reference sequence). This CDR3 comprises 13 residues. V gave up 4 bases and J gave up 0 bases, with 6 bases separating them. Written as DNA, the CDR3 is TGTGCCAGCAGTTCCCTCTACCAAGAGACCCAGTACTTC. This codes for CASSSLYQETQYF.

The chain joins TRBV3-1 (or the pseudogene TRBV3-2) to TRBJ2-1, with 10 bases identical to TRBD2. With V trimmed by 6 bases and J by 14 bases, 7 bases remained unmatched. CDR1 is LGHDT, CDR2 YNNKEL, per germline (reference sequence). The CDR3 has 12 amino acids. CDR3 in DNA: TGTGCCAGCAGGGCTCTAGCGGGAGATAAGTTCTTC. This sequence encodes CASRALAGDKFF.

The V call is TRBV2, the J call TRBJ2-1, with D uncertain. V was shortened by 2 bases and J by 6 bases, with 11 bases between the two germline ends. The CDR3 spans 14 residues. Germline CDR1 reads SNHLY; CDR2 reads FYNNEI. The DNA for the CDR3 is TGTGCCAGCAGTGAATTTTGGCTTTTCAATGAGCAGTTCTTC. This encodes CASSEFWLFNEQFF.

The chain couples TRBV5-1 to TRBJ2-5; 10 bases agree with TRBD2. This CDR3 region has 17 residues. Per the germline V gene, CDR1 is SGHRS and CDR2 is YFSETQ. J gave up 5 bases and V 4 bases, and 14 bases lay outside the gene matches. For the CDR3, the DNA is TGCGCCAGCAGCCCGGGGGCTAGCGGGAGCACCCGGGAGACCCAGTACTTC. Amino acid sequence: CASSPGASGSTRETQYF. Full variable domain (outside the CDR3, taken from reference TRBV5-1 and TRBJ2-5): KAGVTQTPRYLIKTRGQQVTLSCSPISGHRSVSWYQQTPGQGLQFLFEYFSETQRNKGNFPGRFSGRQFSNSRSEMNVSTLELGDSALYLCASSPGASGSTRETQYFGPGTRLLVL.

This clone has only one observation. The CDR3 sequence is CASSLTSQGAGDTQYF. The CDR3 DNA follows: TGTGCCAGCAGCTTAACGTCACAGGGGGCGGGGGATACGCAGTATTTT. V usage is TRBV7-3 and J usage is TRBJ2-3; TRBD1 matches at 9 bases. CDR3 size: 16 residues. Germline V lookup: CDR1 SGHTA, CDR2 FQGTGA. The J segment lost 6 bases and the V segment lost 0 bases, leaving 7 bases of the junction unmatched.

The rearrangement joins TRBV4-1 to TRBJ2-7; 7 nucleotides agree with TRBD2. V trimming: 4 bases; J trimming: 6 bases; junction bases outside the gene matches: 18. CDR3 length equals 17 residues. CDR1 is MGHRA, CDR2 YSYEKL, per germline. The CDR3 spells CASSRTPSSGIFGEQYF. The DNA for the CDR3 is TGCGCCAGCAGCCGCACCCCCTCAAGCGGGATTTTCGGCGAGCAGTACTTC.

The chain recombines TRBV7-6 with TRBJ2-3; TRBD2 agrees at 10 bases. Germline V gives CDR1 SGHVS, CDR2 FNYEAQ. The trim removed 5 bases at V and 2 bases at J, leaving 7 bases unmatched. The CDR3 length is 16 residues. This chain's CDR3 is CASSHLAGAITDTQYF. DNA for the CDR3: TGTGCCAGCAGCCACCTAGCGGGAGCGATCACAGATACGCAGTATTTT.

V usage is TRBV2 and J usage is TRBJ1-1; TRBD1 agrees at 7 bases. CDR1 is SNHLY, CDR2 FYNNEI, per germline. The V segment lost 7 bases and the J segment 1 base; nucleotides outside the gene matches: 3. This CDR3 is built from 13 residues. The CDR3 is CASTGQRNTEAFF. CDR3 sequence (DNA): TGTGCCAGCACGGGACAGAGGAACACTGAAGCTTTCTTT.

The J gene is TRBJ1-6, the V gene TRBV14; tentatively, D is TRBD1 (5 bases). V gave up 0 bases and J gave up 10 bases, with 13 bases separating them. The CDR3 runs 15 residues. CDR1 is SGHDN, CDR2 FVKESK, per germline. CDR3 DNA sequence: TGTGCCAGCAGCCAAGATCTGGGGGGGAAATCACCCCTCCACTTT. Translating gives CASSQDLGGKSPLHF.

The V and J genes are TRBV14 and TRBJ2-4; no definite D call. This CDR3 is 17 amino acids long. Trimming removed 1 base from V and 0 bases from J, with 13 bases in between. Per germline, CDR1 SGHDN and CDR2 FVKESK. In DNA form, the CDR3 reads TGTGCCAGCAGCCAAGGAGTCGGCAGGCCAGCCAAAAACATTCAGTACTTC. This translates into CASSQGVGRPAKNIQYF.

V and J are TRBV19 and TRBJ2-7; tentatively, D is TRBD2 (5 bases). Germline V gives CDR1 LNHDA, CDR2 SQIVND (reference sequence). Trimming shortened V by 1 base and J by 2 bases, and 9 bases separated the two germline ends. The CDR3 extends over 14 amino acids. For the CDR3, the DNA is TGTGCCAGTAGTATAGTTGCGGGCCCCTACGAGCAGTACTTC. Its translation: CASSIVAGPYEQYF.

The chain recombines TRBV25-1 with TRBJ2-2; TRBD2 is a possible D gene (7 bases). The germline V gene encodes CDR1 MGHDK and CDR2 SYGVNS. V lost 6 bases, J lost 6 bases, and 17 bases lay in between. The CDR3 length is 15 residues. The CDR3 is CASSPFGGASGELFF. The DNA for the CDR3 is TGTGCCAGCAGCCCGTTTGGGGGGGCGTCCGGGGAGCTGTTTTTT.

This clone occurred a few times. J is TRBJ1-1 and V is TRBV6-5, with TRBD1 identical over 7 bases. The CDR3 extends over 14 amino acids. The V segment lost 6 bases and the J segment 1 base; nucleotides outside the gene matches: 5. Per germline, CDR1 MNHEY and CDR2 SVGAGI. CDR3 amino acids: CASRSGTANTEAFF. The CDR3, as DNA: TGTGCCAGCAGATCCGGGACAGCGAACACTGAAGCTTTCTTT.

The chain recombines TRBV5-4 with TRBJ2-1; D might be TRBD2 (7 bases). CDR1 and CDR2 (germline): SGHNT, YYREEE (reference sequence). The CDR3 runs to 16 residues. Trimming pared 0 bases from V and 12 bases from J, leaving 22 bases between. This CDR3 is CASSLAGGLELLGQFF. The CDR3 bases are TGTGCCAGCAGCTTGGCCGGGGGGCTAGAGCTCCTCGGGCAGTTCTTC.